A single sample is the source of the 28 T cell receptor beta chains below, sequenced in a study of graft-versus-host responses after intestinal transplantation. Processing of graft tissue released intraepithelial and lamina propria lymphocytes. Sequencing used immunoSEQ multiplex PCR; TCRdb keeps in-frame clones, though not all of them. The sample lists about 15,000 clones; 70% to 85% were seen once. Specimen: ileum tissue, collected 14 days after transplant. These receptors were collected from a human patient who received an intestinal transplant, so some T cells may come from the graft donor.

The CDR3 loop is CSVVQGSMNTEAFF. CDR3 coding DNA: TGCAGCGTTGTGCAGGGGTCGATGAACACTGAAGCTTTCTTT. J is TRBJ1-1 and V is TRBV29-1; the D gene is possibly TRBD1 (6 bases). This CDR3 is 14 amino acids long. CDR1 is SQVTM and CDR2 is ANQGSEA in the germline V gene. Trimming removed 4 bases from V and 0 bases from J, with 12 bases in between.

This chain uses TRBV27 with TRBJ2-1, with 13 bases fitting TRBD2. J gave up 8 bases and V 4 bases, and 5 bases lay outside the gene matches. The CDR3 sequence is 15 residues long. Germline loops: CDR1 MNHEY, CDR2 SMNVEV (reference sequence). CDR3 sequence: CASSSRTSGRYEQFF. DNA for the CDR3: TGTGCCAGCAGTTCCCGGACTAGCGGGAGATATGAGCAGTTCTTC.

The J gene is TRBJ2-1, the V gene TRBV6-5; no firm D call. There are 12 residues in the CDR3. With 4 bases removed from V and 9 bases from J, the gap between germline ends came to 10 bases. Germline V CDR1 and CDR2: MNHEY, SVGAGI. The CDR3 nucleotides are TGTGCCAGCAGTTCCAGTCGAACTGAGCAGTTCTTC. Translation gives CASSSSRTEQFF.

This clone occurred a few times. The V call is TRBV6-1, the J call TRBJ2-2; no definite D call. Germline CDR1 reads MNHNS; CDR2 reads SASEGT. The CDR3 has 13 residues. V was shortened by 5 bases and J by 4 bases, with 8 bases between the two germline ends. The CDR3: CASSSPPTGELFF. The CDR3, as DNA: TGTGCCAGCAGTAGCCCCCCCACCGGGGAGCTGTTTTTT.

The gene calls are TRBV7-9 and TRBJ2-3; tentatively, D is TRBD1 (6 bases). The CDR3 contains 16 residues. V gave up 1 base and J gave up 4 bases, with 15 bases separating them. Germline values: CDR1 SEHNR, CDR2 FQNEAQ (reference sequence). The CDR3 region is CASSLDLQGRADTQYF. CDR3 sequence (DNA): TGTGCCAGCAGCTTAGATTTACAGGGTCGCGCAGATACGCAGTATTTT. Variable domain in full (rest from reference TRBV7-9 and TRBJ2-3): DTGVSQNPRHKITKRGQNVTFRCDPISEHNRLYWYRQTLGQGPEFLTYFQNEAQLEKSRLLSDRFSAERPKGSFSTLEIQRTEQGDSAMYLCASSLDLQGRADTQYFGPGTRLTVL.

The genes are TRBV7-2 and TRBJ2-7; a weak D match, TRBD2 (7 bases). The CDR3 is 16 amino acids. V was clipped by 5 bases and J by 1 base, with 18 bases between them. CDR1 is SGHTA, CDR2 FQGNSA, per germline. The CDR3 DNA sequence: TGTGCCAGCAGCCCTCGGGGGGCGGGAGTTTCCTACGAGCAGTACTTC. Its translation: CASSPRGAGVSYEQYF.

CDR3 protein: CTSSQDGDTGKSTEAFF. Written as DNA, the CDR3 is TGCACCAGCAGCCAAGACGGGGACACAGGGAAGTCCACTGAAGCTTTCTTT. V and J are TRBV1 and TRBJ1-1; the table calls TRBD1, which could not be checked here. TRBV1 is noted as a pseudogene. This CDR3 spans 17 amino acids.

V and J are TRBV9 and TRBJ2-2; 14 bases line up with TRBD2. This CDR3 is built from 16 residues. V was clipped by 3 bases and J by 4 bases; unmatched bases: 2. Germline CDR1 is SGDLS and CDR2 is YYNGEE. The CDR3: CASSGGLAGGTGELFF. Written as DNA, the CDR3 is TGTGCCAGCAGCGGAGGACTAGCGGGGGGCACCGGGGAGCTGTTTTTT.

The rearrangement links TRBV6-1 to TRBJ1-6; D ambiguous. V dropped 0 bases and J dropped 6 bases, with 9 bases sitting between them. CDR3 length: 15 residues. The germline gives CDR1 MNHNS, CDR2 SASEGT. In nucleotides, the CDR3 is TGTGCCAGCAGTGAAGCTTGGGCGACTAATTCACCCCTCCACTTT. Translation gives CASSEAWATNSPLHF.

The chain combines TRBV5-8 with TRBJ2-7; 9 nucleotides agree with TRBD1. This CDR3 contains 16 residues. Germline lookup yields CDR1 SGHTS and CDR2 YDEGEE. V trimming: 4 bases; J trimming: 0 bases; junction bases outside the gene matches: 8. This CDR3 is CASSGWDRESSYEQYF. In DNA, the CDR3 is TGTGCCAGCAGCGGCTGGGACAGGGAGAGCTCCTACGAGCAGTACTTC.

The chain carries TRBV30 and TRBJ2-5, with D maybe TRBD2 (5 bases). The CDR3 length is 13 residues. Germline loops: CDR1 GTSNPN, CDR2 SVGIG (reference sequence). The V end was cut by 4 bases, the J end by 5 bases, with 14 bases between. CDR3 amino acids: CAWNRVGMETQYF. CDR3 bases: TGTGCCTGGAATCGGGTCGGGATGGAGACCCAGTACTTC.

Only a few counts were recorded for this clone. CDR3 sequence reads: CSAGWVAEAFF. The CDR3 DNA is TGCAGTGCCGGATGGGTAGCTGAAGCTTTCTTT. V and J are TRBV20-1 and TRBJ1-1; D not certain. The CDR3 consists of 11 residues. V lost 6 bases and J 6 bases, leaving 11 bases between the germline ends. The germline V gene encodes CDR1 DFQATT and CDR2 SNEGSKA (reference sequence).

This chain links TRBV27 with TRBJ1-3; 8 nucleotides align to TRBD1. The CDR3 runs 17 residues. CDR1 is MNHEY, CDR2 SMNVEV, per germline (reference sequence). V lost 0 bases and J lost 5; bases outside the gene matches: 9. In DNA, the CDR3 is TGTGCCAGCAGTTTATCCAACGGACAGGGAGAAAGAAACACCATATATTTT. Protein product: CASSLSNGQGERNTIYF.

V usage is TRBV10-3 and J usage is TRBJ2-2; D is unclear. Germline V gene data show CDR1 as ENHRY and CDR2 as SYGVKD. V was shortened by 5 bases and J by 3 bases, with 13 bases between the two germline ends. This CDR3 region has 15 residues. The CDR3 is CAISTRAADTGELFF. In nucleotides, the CDR3 is TGTGCCATCAGTACCCGAGCCGCGGACACCGGGGAGCTGTTTTTT.

The chain couples TRBV6-1 to TRBJ2-2; TRBD1 might be the D (5 bases). Deletions cut 1 base from V and 0 bases from J, with 6 bases between. CDR3 size: 15 residues. CDR1 and CDR2 from the germline V gene are MNHNS and SASEGT. The CDR3 DNA sequence: TGTGCCAGCAGTGAAGGGACAACGAACACCGGGGAGCTGTTTTTT. Encoded protein: CASSEGTTNTGELFF.

The CDR3 reads CASSRTSGRDTQYF. The CDR3 DNA reads TGTGCCAGCTCGCGGACTAGCGGGAGAGATACGCAGTATTTT. V gene TRBV18 combines with J gene TRBJ2-3, with 13 nucleotides matching TRBD2. Per the germline V gene, CDR1 is KGHSH and CDR2 is LQKENI. V lost 6 bases, J lost 5 bases, and 2 bases stayed unmatched. The CDR3 is made up of 14 amino acids.

The chain combines TRBV11-2 with TRBJ1-1; 7 nucleotides line up with TRBD1. The junction had 4 bases not matched to a gene; V was cut back by 1 base and J by 5 bases. Germline lookup yields CDR1 SGHAT and CDR2 FQNNGV. This CDR3 region has 14 residues. The CDR3: CASSLGTGRTEAFF. The CDR3 region has the DNA TGTGCCAGCAGCTTAGGGACAGGTCGGACTGAAGCTTTCTTT.

The V call is TRBV27, the J call TRBJ1-2; D perhaps matches TRBD1 (6 bases). V shed 6 bases and J shed 8 bases, with 16 bases lying between them. Germline V gene lookup returns CDR1 MNHEY and CDR2 SMNVEV (reference sequence). This CDR3 contains 13 residues. CDR3 nucleotides: TGTGCCAGCAGGACTACAGGGACGGCAGGCTACACCTTC. Translating gives CASRTTGTAGYTF.

The chain couples TRBV7-2 to TRBJ2-7; TRBD1 matches 10 bases. The CDR3 is made up of 14 amino acids. Germline V gene lookup returns CDR1 SGHTA and CDR2 FQGNSA. V lost 4 bases to trimming and J lost 3 bases; unmatched junction nucleotides: 3. For the CDR3, the DNA is TGTGCCAGCAGCTCCGGGACAGGGGACTACGAGCAGTACTTC. Protein sequence: CASSSGTGDYEQYF.

This chain joins TRBV12-5 and TRBJ2-5, with 7 nucleotides matching TRBD1. The V and J ends lost 6 bases and 3 bases, in that order; junction bases with no gene match: 7. The germline V gene has CDR1 LGHNT and CDR2 FRNRAP. The length of the CDR3 is 14 residues. DNA for the CDR3: TGTGCTAGTGGCCCTCAAGGGACAGAAGAGACCCAGTACTTC. This translates into CASGPQGTEETQYF.

This clone was seen once. The rearrangement joins TRBV28 to TRBJ2-7; 7 positions agree with TRBD1. CDR1 is MDHEN, CDR2 SYDVKM, per germline. V was clipped by 5 bases and J by 2 bases; unmatched bases: 6. CDR3 length: 14 amino acids. In DNA, the CDR3 is TGTGCCAGCAGTGACCGGGACAGAACCTACGAGCAGTACTTC. This sequence encodes CASSDRDRTYEQYF.

In nucleotides, the CDR3 is TGCGCCAGCAGTGTCTCGTTAAACACAGATACGCAGTATTTT. Protein: CASSVSLNTDTQYF. The J gene is TRBJ2-3, the V gene TRBV10-1; D unresolved. The ends were cut back, 4 bases at V and 2 bases at J, with 10 bases in the middle. The length of the CDR3 is 14 residues. In germline, CDR1 is WNHNN, CDR2 SYGVQD (reference sequence).

The chain's CDR3 is CASSVATGVGYEQYF. CDR3 bases: TGTGCCAGCAGCGTAGCCACAGGTGTGGGGTACGAGCAGTACTTC. The genes are TRBV9 and TRBJ2-7, with a weak D call TRBD1 (5 bases). The CDR3 totals 15 residues. The V and J ends lost 0 bases and 4 bases respectively, with 14 bases between them. Germline V gene lookup returns CDR1 SGDLS and CDR2 YYNGEE.

The chain employs TRBV29-1 and TRBJ1-3; TRBD1 might be the D (5 bases). The ends were cut back, 0 bases at V and 4 bases at J, with 7 bases in the middle. There are 13 residues in the CDR3. Germline V gene sequence: CDR1 SQVTM, CDR2 ANQGSEA. CDR3 sequence (DNA): TGCAGCGTTGAAGATCGGGGGGGAAACACCATATATTTT. This encodes CSVEDRGGNTIYF. The complete variable domain, with remaining parts taken from reference TRBV29-1 and TRBJ1-3, reads SAVISQKPSRDICQRGTSLTIQCQVDSQVTMMFWYRQQPGQSLTLIATANQGSEATYESGFVIDKFPISRPNLTFSTLTVSNMSPEDSSIYLCSVEDRGGNTIYFGEGSWLTVV.

The rearrangement uses TRBV10-3 and TRBJ1-1; a weak D match, TRBD1 (6 bases). The CDR3 runs to 14 residues. V lost 4 bases and J lost 5, with 14 bases in between. Per germline, CDR1 ENHRY and CDR2 SYGVKD. CDR3 sequence (DNA): TGTGCCATCAGTGCCAGGGGCAGTAGGACTGAAGCTTTCTTT. It specifies CAISARGSRTEAFF.

The V gene is TRBV9, the J gene TRBJ1-6; tentative D call: TRBD1 (6 bases). Trimming removed 0 bases at V and 9 bases at J, with 13 bases between. The germline V gene encodes CDR1 SGDLS and CDR2 YYNGEE. The CDR3 consists of 15 residues. Here the CDR3 DNA reads TGTGCCAGCAGCGTAGATATGGGGGCCAGTTCACCCCTCCACTTT. This codes for CASSVDMGASSPLHF. Together with reference TRBV9 and TRBJ1-6, the CDR3 gives the full variable domain: DSGVTQTPKHLITATGQRVTLRCSPRSGDLSVYWYQQSLDQGLQFLIQYYNGEERAKGNILERFSAQQFPDLHSELNLSSLELGDSALYFCASSVDMGASSPLHFGNGTRLTVT.

V and J are TRBV25-1 and TRBJ2-7; D perhaps matches TRBD2 (6 bases). CDR3 length: 16 amino acids. From germline, CDR1 is MGHDK and CDR2 SYGVNS. Trimming removed 3 bases from V and 5 bases from J, with 20 bases in between. CDR3 loop: CASSDWDSQGVHEQYF. The CDR3 bases are TGTGCCAGCAGTGACTGGGACTCCCAGGGTGTCCACGAGCAGTACTTC.

This clone was observed a few times. The chain joins TRBV4-1 to TRBJ2-7; TRBD1 is a possible D gene (6 bases). The CDR3 has 14 residues. V was trimmed by 3 bases and J by 5 bases, leaving 14 bases between them. Germline V lookup: CDR1 MGHRA, CDR2 YSYEKL. This CDR3 reads CASSQGTGSNEQYF. The CDR3 DNA follows: TGCGCCAGCAGCCAGGGAACAGGGTCCAACGAGCAGTACTTC.